A single T cell receptor beta chain is shown here with its context. Donors had nominal health at sampling but likely had unrecorded immune exposures. The data were obtained in a study of cytomegalovirus exposure and HLA in healthy donors. The CDR3 is 15 residues long. Germline V gene data show CDR1 as KGHSH and CDR2 as LQKENI. The V and J ends lost 4 bases and 7 bases, in that order; junction bases with no gene match: 4. Researchers ran the PCR with 60 Vbeta and 13 Jbeta primers. Generated by immunoSEQ multiplex PCR, the TCRdb table keeps only in-frame clones and is missing some. The table shows tens of thousands of clones, with roughly 76% occurring only once.

V and J are TRBV18 and TRBJ2-1; 13 bases line up with TRBD2. What was sequenced was PBMCs. This sequence was found in a man in his 60s in good health and CMV-seropositive. CDR3 loop: CASSLTSGGANEQFF. The CDR3 nucleotides read TGTGCCAGCTCACTCACTAGCGGGGGGGCGAATGAGCAGTTCTTC.